The TCR beta chain described here comes from a study of response to subunit inactivated influenza vaccine. Regarding the study as a whole: Authors suggested each seasonal flu vaccination may recruit only limited numbers of new T cells.

This clonotype was recorded at least ten times. Its matching antigen is unknown. CDR3 length equals 13 residues. V gave up 5 bases and J gave up 4 bases, with 9 bases separating them. Germline V gives CDR1 LNHNV, CDR2 YYDKDF (reference sequence). TCRdb ran MiXCR on the RT-PCR reads and lists one entry per CDR3 protein. This table has about 830,000 distinct CDR3 sequences, approximately 18% appearing once. The V call is TRBV15, the J call TRBJ1-5; TRBD1 might be the D (5 bases). The sample in question was PBMCs from blood, obtained 5 to 6 days after vaccination. The clonotype was recovered from a man between 50 and 59 years old who received an inactivated influenza vaccine. CDR3 loop: CATSGGKNQPQHF. The CDR3 DNA reads as TGTGCCACCAGCGGGGGAAAGAATCAGCCCCAGCATTTT.